This is a list of T cell receptor beta chains from one sample in a study of blood T cell repertoires in COVID-19. Produced via immunoSEQ multiplex PCR; TCRdb's table is partial and in-frame only. Of roughly 100,000 clones detected, roughly 85% appear once; the ten largest clones hold roughly 2%. Material: peripheral blood. The origin of the receptors is a man aged 45-60 years with active COVID-19. Both conserved end residues are part of each CDR3. D genes are given only for firm matches. The listing skips clone size in some rows; elsewhere it reads once, few, many or a size class.

TRBJ2-6,TRBV6-1,.,TRBD1,TGTGCCAGCAGTGAATATGGGGACAGGGGTGCTGGGGCCAACGTCCTGACTTTC,CASSEYGDRGAGANVLTF
TRBJ2-7,TRBV25-1,.,.,TGTGCCAGCAGTGATGGGGGGATACGAGCCTACGAGCAGTACTTC,CASSDGGIRAYEQYF
TRBJ2-3,TRBV6-5,.,TRBD1,TGTGCCAGCAGCCTGGGACAGAACACAGATACGCAGTATTTT,CASSLGQNTDTQYF
TRBJ1-1,TRBV11-1,.,TRBD1,TGTGCCAGCAGCGGACGGACAGGGGGCACTGAAGCTTTCTTT,CASSGRTGGTEAFF
TRBJ2-7,TRBV6-5,.,.,TGTGCCAGCAGTAAGGGAGGGGGAGAATACGAGCAGTACTTC,CASSKGGGEYEQYF
TRBJ2-2,TRBV3-1/TRBV3-2,.,.,TGTGCCAGCAGCCAAGGGGGGGTAGCCGACACCGGGGAGCTGTTTTTT,CASSQGGVADTGELFF
TRBJ2-1,TRBV7-2,.,TRBD1,TGTGCCAGCAGCCCCGGGACAGGGTGGAACAATGAGCAGTTCTTC,CASSPGTGWNNEQFF
TRBJ2-2,TRBV2,once,.,TGTGCCAGCAGACCAGGGGGGCCGAACACCGGGGAGCTGTTTTTT,CASRPGGPNTGELFF
TRBJ2-3,TRBV12-5,.,TRBD2,TGTGCTAGTGGTGGGACTAGCGGGGGGGCTAGCACAGATACGCAGTATTTT,CASGGTSGGASTDTQYF
TRBJ2-4,TRBV10-3,.,.,TGTGCCATCGCGGGAAGCAAAAACATTCAGTACTTC,CAIAGSKNIQYF
TRBJ2-1,TRBV19,.,TRBD2,TGTGCCAGTAGTATAGAGGCACTCGGGGGGGGCCACGACAACTACAATGAGCAGTTCTTC,CASSIEALGGGHDNYNEQFF
TRBJ2-7,TRBV7-9,few,.,TGTGCCAGCAGCCCCGACAGTGCCCACGAGCAGTACTTC,CASSPDSAHEQYF
TRBJ1-2,TRBV5-1,.,.,TGCGCCAGCAGCTCAACCGGGATCACCTATGGCTACACCTTC,CASSSTGITYGYTF
TRBJ1-4,TRBV2,.,TRBD1,TGTGCCAGCAATCCGATCTGGGACAGCCCTAATGAAAAACTGTTTTTT,CASNPIWDSPNEKLFF
TRBJ2-2,TRBV7-2,.,TRBD2,TGTGCCAGCAGCCCGGAGGGAGGGGGGGAGCTGTTTTTT,CASSPEGGGELFF
TRBJ1-1,TRBV5-4,.,.,TGTGCCAGCAGCCCGGGGGGGGGAAAAACTGAAGCTTTCTTT,CASSPGGGKTEAFF
TRBJ2-5,TRBV5-1,.,.,TGCGCCAGCAGCCTGTCGTCAGCGGAGACCCAGTACTTC,CASSLSSAETQYF
TRBJ1-4,TRBV5-8,.,.,TGTGCCAGCAGCTTGACACGAAAACTGTTTTTT,CASSLTRKLFF
TRBJ2-5,TRBV9,.,.,TGTGCCAGCAGCTCAAACCAAGAGACCCAGTACTTC,CASSSNQETQYF
TRBJ2-7,TRBV4-3,.,.,TGCGCCAGCAGCCAGAACCGGGGGGCCCCCTACGAGCAGTACTTC,CASSQNRGAPYEQYF
TRBJ1-1,TRBV6-6,.,.,TGTGCCAGCAGACGAGGACAGCTAACTGAAGCTTTCTTT,CASRRGQLTEAFF
TRBJ1-2,TRBV5-8,.,.,TGTGCCAGCAGCTTGTCGGCAGGGGATGGCTACACCTTC,CASSLSAGDGYTF
TRBJ1-4,TRBV5-6,.,TRBD1,TGTGCCAGCAGCCTGGGACAGGCGGGCCGGAATGAAAAACTGTTTTTT,CASSLGQAGRNEKLFF
TRBJ2-3,TRBV6-1,once,TRBD2,TGTGCCAGCAGTGCGTGGGGTAGCGGGGGAACGGGTACGCAGTATTTT,CASSAWGSGGTGTQYF
TRBJ2-3,TRBV29-1,.,.,TGCAGCGTTGTTGCAGGGTTAACCCGTACGCAGTATTTT,CSVVAGLTRTQYF
TRBJ2-3,TRBV4-1,.,.,TGCGCCAGCAGCCAAGACGGGATCTTAAGCACAGATACGCAGTATTTT,CASSQDGILSTDTQYF
TRBJ1-2,TRBV20-1,few,.,TGCAGTGCTAGTAGAGGAGGGAATCAGACCTTC,CSASRGGNQTF
TRBJ2-7,TRBV27,.,TRBD2,TGTGCCAGCATGCCGGGACTAGCGACCTACGAGCAGTACTTC,CASMPGLATYEQYF
TRBJ2-3,TRBV2,.,.,TGTGCCAGCAGACTAGAGGTCCAAGATACGCAGTATTTT,CASRLEVQDTQYF
TRBJ2-6,TRBV7-9,.,.,TGTGCCAGCAGCCTCAGGGGCTCTGGGGCCAACGTCCTGACTTTC,CASSLRGSGANVLTF
TRBJ1-5,TRBV5-8,.,TRBD1,TGTGCCAGCAGCCCGGGACAGATTAATCAGCCCCAGCATTTT,CASSPGQINQPQHF
TRBJ2-5,TRBV5-1,.,.,TGCGCCAGCAGCTTCCCTCAGGAGACCCAGTACTTC,CASSFPQETQYF
TRBJ1-4,TRBV9,.,.,TGTGCCAGCAGCGTAGCCTTAGCAAGGGGCGAGGAAAAACTGTTTTTT,CASSVALARGEEKLFF
TRBJ1-2,TRBV18,.,TRBD1,TGTGCCAGCTCACCGGGACAGGGGGCTTATGGCTACACCTTC,CASSPGQGAYGYTF
TRBJ1-4,TRBV5-1,.,TRBD1,TGCGCCAGCAGCTTGGGGACAGGGGGTGGAGAAAAACTGTTTTTT,CASSLGTGGGEKLFF
TRBJ1-5,TRBV2,.,TRBD1,TGTGCCAGCAGTGTAGGGGGCAGGGGGCCCCAGCATTTT,CASSVGGRGPQHF
TRBJ2-5,TRBV5-8,.,TRBD2,TGTGCCAGCAGCTTGGGCACTAGCGGGGGAGGAGAGACCCAGTACTTC,CASSLGTSGGGETQYF
TRBJ2-7,TRBV18,.,.,TGTGCCAGCTCACCGAGGACAGAAACCTACGAGCAGTACTTC,CASSPRTETYEQYF
TRBJ2-5,TRBV19,.,TRBD2,TGTGCCAGTAGTGCCGCCGGGAGGGGGGAGTCGGGAGAGACCCAGTACTTC,CASSAAGRGESGETQYF
TRBJ1-6,TRBV7-9,.,.,TGTGCCAGCAGCGTGCGCAGGGGAGTTGGCACCTATAATTCACCCCTCCACTTT,CASSVRRGVGTYNSPLHF
TRBJ2-1,TRBV5-1,.,TRBD2,TGCGCCAGCAGGGAGGTCGGGACTAGCGGGCATAATGAGCAGTTCTTC,CASREVGTSGHNEQFF
TRBJ1-2,TRBV4-3,once,.,TGCGCCAGCAGCCCGGGTCGCTATTCTGGGAACTATGGCTACACCTTC,CASSPGRYSGNYGYTF
TRBJ2-2,TRBV7-9,.,TRBD1,TGTGCCAGCAGCTTAGATCTTGGGGGACAGAAGGTTAACACCGGGGAGCTGTTTTTT,CASSLDLGGQKVNTGELFF
TRBJ1-5,TRBV6-5,.,TRBD1,TGTGCCAGCAGTCGCGACAGGGCAAGGCAGCCCCAGCATTTT,CASSRDRARQPQHF
TRBJ2-4,TRBV6-6,.,.,TGTGCCAGCAGTTACTCTCGAGAGAGAAACATTCAGTACTTC,CASSYSRERNIQYF
TRBJ2-5,TRBV9,few,.,TGTGCCAGCAGCCCAGCGACAGGCTTCGGGGAGACCCAGTACTTC,CASSPATGFGETQYF